The 21 T cell receptor beta chains reported below all come from one sample, sequenced in a study of PD-L1 blockade in urothelial cancer. Method: immunoSEQ multiplex PCR; TCRdb's copy keeps in-frame clones and lacks some. The sample includes under 55,000 clones, around four fifths seen only once; the top ten take roughly 3.3%. Time point of the sample: pretreatment peripheral blood. The source material was PBMCs, sampled around atezolizumab (anti-PD-L1) treatment. All receptors come from a man in his sixties or seventies with urothelial cancer.

This clone appeared a single time. The chain uses TRBV5-1 and TRBJ2-1; 9 nucleotides line up with TRBD2. The germline V gene encodes CDR1 SGHRS and CDR2 YFSETQ. J lost 7 bases, V lost 6 bases, and 11 bases had no gene match. This CDR3 contains 15 residues. The CDR3 region has the DNA TGCGCCAGCACCCTCGTGGGTAGCGGGGGAAATGAGCAGTTCTTC. Amino acids: CASTLVGSGGNEQFF.

The rearrangement joins TRBV19 to TRBJ1-2; D is unclear. The CDR3 contains 14 residues. The V end lost 6 bases, the J end lost 4 bases, and 15 bases lay between the germline ends. Germline loops: CDR1 LNHDA, CDR2 SQIVND (reference sequence). The CDR3 protein is CASSMGEGSYGYTF. The CDR3 DNA reads as TGTGCCAGTAGCATGGGAGAGGGCAGCTATGGCTACACCTTC.

V is TRBV2 and J is TRBJ1-3; 7 bases agree with TRBD1. The CDR3 loop spans 17 amino acids. In germline, CDR1 is SNHLY, CDR2 FYNNEI. After removal of 4 bases from V and 1 base from J, the junction contained 10 bases not matched to a gene. The CDR3: CASSGLPTGLSGNTIYF. For the CDR3, the DNA is TGTGCCAGCAGTGGCCTACCGACAGGGCTTTCTGGAAACACCATATATTTT.

V and J are TRBV6-1 and TRBJ2-7; D is unresolved. V was shortened by 3 bases and J by 6 bases, with 6 bases between the two germline ends. The CDR3 runs 11 residues. Looked up from germline, CDR1 is MNHNS and CDR2 is SASEGT. The CDR3 nucleotides read TGTGCCAGCAGTGAGACACGCGAGCAGTACTTC. Protein product: CASSETREQYF.

The chain couples TRBV6-1 to TRBJ2-5; 7 positions match TRBD1. V lost 8 bases, J lost 2 bases, and 5 bases stayed unmatched. Germline V gives CDR1 MNHNS, CDR2 SASEGT. The CDR3 has 13 residues. In DNA, the CDR3 is TGTGCCAGCTCAACAGGGGAGCAAGAGACCCAGTACTTC. Amino acids: CASSTGEQETQYF.

The chain joins TRBV28 to TRBJ1-1; tentative D call: TRBD1 (6 bases). Trimming pared 5 bases from V and 5 bases from J, leaving 15 bases between. Germline loops: CDR1 MDHEN, CDR2 SYDVKM. The CDR3 totals 14 residues. The CDR3 nucleotides read TGTGCCAGCAGTCCAGCCCGGGACATTACTGAAGCTTTCTTT. Translated, it gives CASSPARDITEAFF.

CDR3: CASMQASQETQYF. CDR3 DNA: TGTGCCAGCATGCAGGCGAGTCAAGAGACCCAGTACTTC. This chain links TRBV2 with TRBJ2-5; D gene uncertain. CDR3 length: 13 residues. The V gene lost 7 bases and the J gene lost 2 bases, with 11 bases spanning the gap. Per the germline V gene, CDR1 is SNHLY and CDR2 is FYNNEI. The full variable domain, its missing parts supplied by reference TRBV2 and TRBJ2-5, is EPEVTQTPSHQVTQMGQEVILRCVPISNHLYFYWYRQILGQKVEFLVSFYNNEISEKSEIFDDQFSVERPDGSNFTLKIRSTKLEDSAMYFCASMQASQETQYFGPGTRLLVL.

This clone has just one count. The genes are TRBV5-5 and TRBJ1-4; possibly TRBD1 for D (5 bases). The CDR3 has 14 amino acids. With 4 bases removed from V and 6 bases from J, the gap between germline ends came to 13 bases. CDR1 is SGHKS and CDR2 is YYEKEE in the germline V gene (reference sequence). This CDR3 is CASSRRGMDEKLFF. DNA for the CDR3: TGTGCCAGCAGCCGACGGGGGATGGATGAAAAACTGTTTTTT.

J is TRBJ1-1 and V is TRBV10-3; 9 nucleotides match TRBD1. The CDR3 totals 14 residues. The germline V gene encodes CDR1 ENHRY and CDR2 SYGVKD. V was clipped by 6 bases and J by 1 base; unmatched bases: 3. CDR3 nucleotide sequence: TGTGCCATCAGCCCGGGACAGGGGAACACTGAAGCTTTCTTT. Its translation: CAISPGQGNTEAFF.

This rearrangement joins TRBV6-1 to TRBJ2-7; tentative D call: TRBD1 (5 bases). Germline lookup yields CDR1 MNHNS and CDR2 SASEGT. Trimming cost V 0 bases and J 7 bases, with 13 bases left between them. The CDR3 is 14 residues long. The CDR3 DNA is TGTGCCAGCAGTGAAGCAGGGCAGGGCCGGGAGCAGTACTTC. Translated, it gives CASSEAGQGREQYF.

The chain uses TRBV23-1 and TRBJ2-7, with D perhaps TRBD1 (6 bases). TRBV23-1 is given ORF status, its function remaining uncertain. The V end was cut by 3 bases, the J end by 6 bases, with 27 bases between. CDR3 length: 18 residues. The CDR3 nucleotides read TGCGCCAGCAGTCATCGCCGGGACAACGGTCCTCAACCCTCCGAGCAGTACTTC. Translated, it gives CASSHRRDNGPQPSEQYF.

The rearrangement joins TRBV28 to TRBJ2-5; TRBD2 matches at 7 bases. Losses at the gene ends were 6 bases for V and 3 bases for J; bases not matched to a gene: 4. The CDR3 sequence is 13 residues long. CDR1 and CDR2 (germline): MDHEN, SYDVKM. The CDR3 DNA follows: TGTGCCAGCAGCTCTCTAGCGGAAGAGACCCAGTACTTC. Translated, it gives CASSSLAEETQYF. Full variable domain (missing parts from reference TRBV28 and TRBJ2-5): DVKVTQSSRYLVKRTGEKVFLECVQDMDHENMFWYRQDPGLGLRLIYFSYDVKMKEKGDIPEGYSVSREKKERFSLILESASTNQTSMYLCASSSLAEETQYFGPGTRLLVL.

V gene TRBV14 combines with J gene TRBJ1-1, with TRBD1 identical over 9 bases. This CDR3 has 16 amino acids. Unmatched junction bases numbered 9, after V lost 0 bases and J lost 7 bases. Germline values: CDR1 SGHDN, CDR2 FVKESK. The CDR3 nucleotides are TGTGCCAGCAGCCAAGACGAACCCTTGGACAGGGGTGAAGCTTTCTTT. Translated: CASSQDEPLDRGEAFF. Full variable domain (rest looked up from reference TRBV14 and TRBJ1-1): EAGVTQFPSHSVIEKGQTVTLRCDPISGHDNLYWYRRVMGKEIKFLLHFVKESKQDESGMPNNRFLAERTGGTYSTLKVQPAELEDSGVYFCASSQDEPLDRGEAFFGQGTRLTVV.

The chain combines TRBV11-2 with TRBJ2-7; 7 bases are a match to TRBD1. The CDR3 runs 15 residues. Losses at the gene ends were 1 base for V and 3 bases for J; bases not matched to a gene: 6. CDR1 is SGHAT and CDR2 is FQNNGV in the germline V gene. The CDR3 DNA follows: TGTGCCAGCAGCTTAGTGGGACAGAGTAACTACGAGCAGTACTTC. This codes for CASSLVGQSNYEQYF.

V gene TRBV7-3 combines with J gene TRBJ2-3, with D hard to call. Looked up from germline, CDR1 is SGHTA and CDR2 is FQGTGA. Trimming shortened V by 2 bases and J by 5 bases, and 11 bases separated the two germline ends. The CDR3 runs to 14 residues. CDR3 sequence reads: CASSLLPGGDTQYF. The DNA of the CDR3 is TGTGCCAGCAGCTTACTTCCCGGCGGAGATACGCAGTATTTT.

The gene calls are TRBV2 and TRBJ1-6; 10 nucleotides line up with TRBD1. This CDR3 contains 16 residues. J gave up 5 bases and V 6 bases, and 7 bases lay outside the gene matches. The germline CDR1 and CDR2 sequences are SNHLY and FYNNEI. CDR3 DNA sequence: TGTGCCAGCAGAAAGACAGGGGGCAAGAATAATTCACCCCTCCACTTT. This translates into CASRKTGGKNNSPLHF.

The rearrangement joins TRBV25-1 to TRBJ2-5, with TRBD2 as a possible D gene (5 bases). Germline CDR1 is MGHDK and CDR2 is SYGVNS. The V gene lost 2 bases and the J gene lost 5 bases, with 12 bases spanning the gap. The CDR3 contains 14 residues. The chain's CDR3 is CASSETEGWETQYF. DNA for the CDR3: TGTGCCAGCAGTGAAACCGAGGGCTGGGAGACCCAGTACTTC.

This sequence joins TRBV7-2 and TRBJ2-1, with D uncertain. Germline CDR1 reads SGHTA; CDR2 reads FQGNSA. The CDR3 contains 13 residues. V was cut by 6 bases and J by 0 bases, with 6 bases left in between. The CDR3 DNA reads as TGTGCCAGCAGTACAAGCTCCTACAATGAGCAGTTCTTC. Its translation is CASSTSSYNEQFF.

This rearrangement joins TRBV5-4 to TRBJ2-1; maybe TRBD2 (6 bases). The CDR3 has 14 amino acids. Trimming stripped 3 bases from V and 3 bases from J, with 10 bases between. Germline CDR1 reads SGHNT; CDR2 reads YYREEE (reference sequence). The CDR3 DNA follows: TGTGCCAGCAGCTACTCGGGGGACTACAATGAGCAGTTCTTC. This translates into CASSYSGDYNEQFF.

The V and J genes are TRBV29-1 and TRBJ1-2; TRBD1 might be the D (5 bases). V dropped 2 bases and J dropped 8 bases, with 12 bases sitting between them. Germline lookup yields CDR1 SQVTM and CDR2 ANQGSEA. The CDR3 is made up of 12 amino acids. CDR3 residues: CSVEQGTRGYTF. DNA for the CDR3: TGCAGCGTTGAACAGGGAACGAGGGGCTACACCTTC.

This sequence joins TRBV5-1 and TRBJ2-3, with 7 bases identical to TRBD1. The CDR3 is made up of 15 amino acids. Germline lookup yields CDR1 SGHRS and CDR2 YFSETQ. V shed 4 bases, J shed 0 bases, and the junction held 5 bases outside the gene matches. CDR3 loop: CASSLWTGSTDTQYF. The CDR3 bases are TGCGCCAGCAGCCTTTGGACAGGAAGCACAGATACGCAGTATTTT.